Reported below is one T cell receptor (beta chain). The sample is drawn from a study of blood T cells in healthy people across ages. A second PCR, run for about 7 to 11 cycles, used a sample-barcoded 5' primer plus a J-beta primer mix. Every single cDNA molecule received a tag from a template-switch adaptor with 12 random nucleotides. TCRdb re-analysed the 5' RACE reads in MiXCR, keeping a single row per CDR3 protein. The repertoire holds some 920,000 distinct CDR3 sequences, with just over 50% as singletons. With V trimmed by 6 bases and J by 8 bases, 9 bases remained unmatched. Germline CDR1 and CDR2: SGDLS and YYNGEE. The CDR3 sequence is 15 residues long. Every donor gave approximately 10 milliliters of peripheral blood.

The source of this sequence is a woman in her sixties in good health. The sample taken for sequencing was blood. This chain uses TRBV9 with TRBJ2-1; 12 bases agree with TRBD2. CDR3 nucleotides: TGTGCCAGCACCGAAGGACTAGCGGGAAGAGATGAGCAGTTCTTC. Amino acid sequence: CASTEGLAGRDEQFF.